Listed below are T cell receptor beta chains from one sample, sequenced in a study of cytomegalovirus exposure and HLA in healthy donors. Sequencing was performed with immunoSEQ multiplex PCR; in TCRdb, only in-frame clones are kept and a portion is missing. This table has nearly 300,000 clones, 86% appearing once. Sequenced sample: PBMCs. The receptors come from a man aged 35 to 55 in good health and CMV-seropositive. CDR3s include the opening cysteine and the closing phenylalanine or tryptophan. Fields, in order: CDR3 protein, CDR3 DNA, J gene, V gene, D gene, clone size. A D gene is named only where the DNA matches it firmly. Not all rows give a size; the values are once, few, many and, for expanded clones, a class.

CASGQTSYEQYF,TGTGCCAGCGGGCAGACCTCCTACGAGCAGTACTTC,TRBJ2-7,TRBV27,-,-
CASSLGGGPEAFF,TGTGCCAGCAGCTTGGGGGGGGGCCCTGAAGCTTTCTTT,TRBJ1-1,TRBV7-8,-,-
CASSLQGDDQPQHF,TGTGCCAGCAGTTTACAGGGGGACGACCAGCCCCAGCATTTT,TRBJ1-5,TRBV28,TRBD1,-
CASSEARYEQYF,TGTGCCAGCAGTGAAGCCCGGTACGAGCAGTACTTC,TRBJ2-7,TRBV6-1,-,few
CASSPGQGTNEKLFF,TGTGCCAGCAGCCCCGGACAGGGGACTAATGAAAAACTGTTTTTT,TRBJ1-4,TRBV9,TRBD1,-
CASSPGRSSYNEQFF,TGTGCCAGCAGTCCGGGAAGGAGCTCCTACAATGAGCAGTTCTTC,TRBJ2-1,TRBV28,-,-
CASSPWTADTIYF,TGCGCCAGCAGCCCTTGGACAGCGGACACCATATATTTT,TRBJ1-3,TRBV4-1,-,-
CASSLELPSTDTQYF,TGCGCCAGCAGCTTGGAACTACCTAGCACAGATACGCAGTATTTT,TRBJ2-3,TRBV5-1,-,-
CASRETGEETQYF,TGTGCCAGCAGGGAGACAGGGGAGGAGACCCAGTACTTC,TRBJ2-5,TRBV6-6,TRBD1,few
CASSLMGTGYYEQYF,TGTGCCAGCAGCCTAATGGGGACAGGCTACTACGAGCAGTACTTC,TRBJ2-7,TRBV27,TRBD1,-
CASSLWGWEAGGDTGELFF,TGTGCCAGCAGCTTGTGGGGTTGGGAAGCGGGCGGGGACACCGGGGAGCTGTTTTTT,TRBJ2-2,TRBV5-4,-,-
CASSSAYQAGQSSYEQYF,TGTGCCAGCAGTTCGGCGTACCAAGCGGGGCAGAGCTCCTACGAGCAGTACTTC,TRBJ2-7,TRBV28,TRBD2,-
CASSEGTGVGHYEQYF,TGTGCCAGCAGTGAGGGGACAGGGGTGGGTCACTACGAGCAGTACTTC,TRBJ2-7,TRBV2,TRBD1,-
CASSFPPPAGPDTQYF,TGTGCCAGCAGCTTCCCCCCCCCAGCGGGACCAGATACGCAGTATTTT,TRBJ2-3,TRBV7-6,TRBD2,-
CASSSTGGSTDTQYF,TGTGCCAGCAGCTCGACAGGGGGCTCCACAGATACGCAGTATTTT,TRBJ2-3,TRBV11-2,TRBD1,-
CASSYSMGAGQPQHF,TGTGCCAGCAGTTACTCGATGGGGGCAGGACAGCCCCAGCATTTT,TRBJ1-5,TRBV6-5,-,-
CASSLGGFVEQYF,TGTGCCAGCAGCTTGGGAGGATTCGTCGAGCAGTACTTC,TRBJ2-7,TRBV5-4,-,-
CASSLRGLEYGYTF,TGTGCCAGCAGCCTCAGAGGACTCGAATATGGCTACACCTTC,TRBJ1-2,TRBV5-4,-,-
CASSFPAGGIGELFF,TGTGCCAGCAGCTTCCCGGCAGGGGGAATCGGGGAGCTGTTTTTT,TRBJ2-2,TRBV5-5,TRBD1,-
CSVGITSGRIETQYF,TGCAGCGTTGGGATCACTAGCGGGAGAATAGAGACCCAGTACTTC,TRBJ2-5,TRBV29-1,TRBD2,few
CASLGGTDTQYF,TGTGCCAGCTTAGGGGGTACAGATACGCAGTATTTT,TRBJ2-3,TRBV7-9,-,-
CASSLGSGSMYEQFF,TGTGCCAGCAGCTTAGGTAGCGGGAGTATGTATGAGCAGTTCTTC,TRBJ2-1,TRBV7-9,TRBD2,-
CASSENRGVNQPQHF,TGTGCCAGCAGTGAAAACAGGGGGGTAAATCAGCCCCAGCATTTT,TRBJ1-5,TRBV6-1,TRBD1,-
CASSLGSYGGELFF,TGTGCCAGCAGCCTCGGGTCTTACGGCGGGGAGCTGTTTTTT,TRBJ2-2,TRBV27,-,once
CASSGQARFLNTEAFF,TGTGCCAGTAGTGGCCAGGCGAGATTTCTGAACACTGAAGCTTTCTTT,TRBJ1-1,TRBV19,-,-
CASSIRQGEGGYTF,TGTGCCAGTAGTATAAGACAGGGGGAAGGAGGCTACACCTTC,TRBJ1-2,TRBV19,TRBD1,-
CSVGAGAGGDEQYF,TGCAGCGTTGGAGCCGGCGCCGGAGGGGACGAGCAGTACTTC,TRBJ2-7,TRBV29-1,-,-
CASSPMADYGYTF,TGTGCCAGCAGCCCCATGGCCGACTATGGCTACACCTTC,TRBJ1-2,TRBV5-4,-,-
CASSQRRDQPQHF,TGCGCCAGCAGCCAGAGGAGGGATCAGCCCCAGCATTTT,TRBJ1-5,TRBV4-3,-,-
CASSEASGAETQYF,TGTGCCAGCAGTGAAGCTTCAGGCGCGGAGACCCAGTACTTC,TRBJ2-5,TRBV2,-,-
CASSQVSAGEDEQFF,TGTGCCAGCAGCCAAGTTTCAGCAGGGGAAGATGAGCAGTTCTTC,TRBJ2-1,TRBV4-2,-,-
CASSPGTGVSGNTIYF,TGTGCCAGCAGCCCCGGGACAGGGGTGTCTGGAAACACCATATATTTT,TRBJ1-3,TRBV9,TRBD1,-
CASSGLAVSYEQYF,TGTGCCAGCAGTGGACTAGCGGTCTCCTACGAGCAGTACTTC,TRBJ2-7,TRBV6-1,TRBD2,-
CASSPQREGWETQYF,TGTGCCAGCAGCCCCCAACGGGAGGGCTGGGAGACCCAGTACTTC,TRBJ2-5,TRBV7-9,TRBD2,once
CATKRGTGVIGNTIYF,TGTGCCACCAAAAGGGGGACAGGGGTTATAGGAAACACCATATATTTT,TRBJ1-3,TRBV5-3,TRBD1,once
CASSTFSYNEQFF,TGTGCCAGTAGTACCTTCTCCTACAATGAGCAGTTCTTC,TRBJ2-1,TRBV19,-,-
CASSFSSSGIATYEQYF,TGCGCCAGCAGCTTTTCTTCCTCAGGGATTGCCACCTACGAGCAGTACTTC,TRBJ2-7,TRBV5-1,-,few
CASSVGNRVNTGELFF,TGTGCCAGTAGCGTCGGGAACAGGGTCAACACCGGGGAGCTGTTTTTT,TRBJ2-2,TRBV19,-,-
CASSGTSGAYEQYF,TGTGCCAGCAGCGGGACTAGCGGGGCCTACGAGCAGTACTTC,TRBJ2-7,TRBV2,TRBD2,-
CASSSITSGRGETQYF,TGTGCCAGCAGCTCGATAACTAGCGGGAGAGGGGAGACCCAGTACTTC,TRBJ2-5,TRBV7-9,TRBD2,-
CASSSPFRNTEAFF,TGTGCCAGCAGTTCTCCCTTTAGGAACACTGAAGCTTTCTTT,TRBJ1-1,TRBV28,-,-